These 30 T cell receptor beta chains were sequenced from one sample in a study of cytomegalovirus exposure and HLA in healthy donors (dated by TCRdb to the late 2010s). Libraries were prepared through the immunoSEQ multiplex PCR assay. For the multiplex PCR, a mixture combining 60 forward primers for TCR Vbeta segments and 13 reverse primers for TCR Jbeta segments was used. TCRdb's version of the immuneACCESS table is confined to in-frame rearrangements and falls short of the full clone set. An unresolved V gene accounts for under half of the shortfall where checked; the remainder is of unknown origin. The sample profile shows 30,000 to 40,000 clones; approximately 80% of them were found once. The ten largest make up approximately 6% of the sample. The material sequenced was PBMCs. Receptors were obtained from a male donor in good health and CMV-seronegative.

The rearrangement links TRBV6-6 to TRBJ2-2, with a possible D match to TRBD1 (5 bases). Germline V gene lookup returns CDR1 MNHNY and CDR2 SVGAGI (reference sequence). The CDR3 has 13 amino acids. V was shortened by 8 bases and J by 0 bases, with 7 bases between the two germline ends. CDR3 residues: CASDSANTGELFF. CDR3 sequence (DNA): TGTGCCAGCGACAGCGCGAACACCGGGGAGCTGTTTTTT.

The V gene is TRBV6-1, the J gene TRBJ2-7; 9 bases align to TRBD1. This CDR3 has 13 residues. V lost 6 bases and J lost 5; bases outside the gene matches: 5. CDR1 is MNHNS, CDR2 SASEGT, per germline. CDR3 loop: CASRVQGADEQYF. The CDR3 coding sequence is TGTGCCAGCAGAGTACAGGGGGCTGACGAGCAGTACTTC.

The chain recombines TRBV9 with TRBJ1-1, with a tentative D call TRBD1 (6 bases). The CDR3 length is 14 residues. The V and J ends lost 5 bases and 3 bases respectively, with 14 bases between them. The germline gives CDR1 SGDLS, CDR2 YYNGEE. Here the CDR3 reads CASRFRTEDTEAFF. The CDR3 DNA reads TGTGCCAGCAGATTTAGGACAGAGGACACTGAAGCTTTCTTT.

The CDR3 coding sequence is TGTGCCAGCAGCCCCTCCTATCTAGCGGTCTCCTACGAGCAGTACTTC. Its translation: CASSPSYLAVSYEQYF. The J gene is TRBJ2-7, the V gene TRBV14, with 7 bases that match TRBD2. The CDR3 is made up of 16 amino acids. Germline CDR1 SGHDN, CDR2 FVKESK. Unmatched junction bases numbered 9, after V lost 4 bases and J lost 0 bases.

The chain joins TRBV4-2 to TRBJ2-5, with a weak D call TRBD2 (7 bases). CDR3 length equals 14 residues. The germline V gene encodes CDR1 LGHNA and CDR2 YNFKEQ. With 6 bases removed from V and 4 bases from J, the gap between germline ends came to 15 bases. CDR3 coding DNA: TGTGCCAGCAGAAGGGGGGGGGCCCCAGAGACCCAGTACTTC. Translation gives CASRRGGAPETQYF.

This clone was seen a handful of times. V usage is TRBV30 and J usage is TRBJ1-5, with 8 bases matching TRBD1. CDR1 is GTSNPN and CDR2 is SVGIG in the germline V gene (reference sequence). There are 13 residues in the CDR3. V dropped 4 bases and J dropped 7; count of bases not matched to a gene: 6. This chain's CDR3 is CAWNSGGGQPQHF. The DNA for the CDR3 is TGTGCCTGGAATTCAGGGGGCGGACAGCCCCAGCATTTT. Supplemented by reference TRBV30 and TRBJ1-5, the full variable domain reads SQTIHQWPATLVQPVGSPLSLECTVEGTSNPNLYWYRQAAGRGLQLLFYSVGIGQISSEVPQNLSASRPQDRQFILSSKKLLLSDSGFYLCAWNSGGGQPQHFGDGTRLSIL.

The chain employs TRBV13 and TRBJ1-2; 8 bases align to TRBD1. V shed 0 bases and J 6 bases; nucleotides not matched to a gene: 6. The V gene's germline CDR1 is PRHDT and CDR2 FYEKMQ (reference sequence). CDR3 size: 15 residues. The chain's CDR3 is CASSLGLSRGHGYTF. The CDR3, as DNA: TGTGCCAGCAGCTTAGGCCTGAGCAGGGGGCATGGCTACACCTTC.

V usage is TRBV7-3 and J usage is TRBJ2-4, with D tentatively TRBD1 (6 bases). The germline V gene encodes CDR1 SGHTA and CDR2 FQGTGA. V was cut by 4 bases and J by 0 bases, with 13 bases left in between. This CDR3 region has 16 residues. CDR3 nucleotide sequence: TGTGCCAGCAGCTACCGACAGGTTCTAGCCAAAAACATTCAGTACTTC. Translated, it gives CASSYRQVLAKNIQYF. Variable domain in full (rest from reference TRBV7-3 and TRBJ2-4): GAGVSQTPSNKVTEKGKYVELRCDPISGHTALYWYRQSLGQGPEFLIYFQGTGAADDSGLPNDRFFAVRPEGSVSTLKIQRTERGDSAVYLCASSYRQVLAKNIQYFGAGTRLSVL.

The V call is TRBV5-1, the J call TRBJ2-7; 10 bases align to TRBD1. J lost 7 bases, V lost 2 bases, and 3 bases had no gene match. The germline V gene encodes CDR1 SGHRS and CDR2 YFSETQ. The CDR3 loop spans 13 amino acids. CDR3 sequence reads: CASSFGQGGEQYF. For the CDR3, the DNA is TGCGCCAGCAGCTTCGGACAGGGGGGGGAGCAGTACTTC. The full variable domain, in which reference TRBV5-1 and TRBJ2-7 provide the parts outside the CDR3, is KAGVTQTPRYLIKTRGQQVTLSCSPISGHRSVSWYQQTPGQGLQFLFEYFSETQRNKGNFPGRFSGRQFSNSRSEMNVSTLELGDSALYLCASSFGQGGEQYFGPGTRLTVT.

This chain uses TRBV30 with TRBJ2-2; no definite D call. The CDR3 totals 13 residues. Trimming took 2 bases from V and 1 from J, leaving 5 bases between them. Germline loops: CDR1 GTSNPN, CDR2 SVGIG (reference sequence). The CDR3 DNA reads TGTGCCTGGAGTCTACGGAACACCGGGGAGCTGTTTTTT. Amino acid sequence: CAWSLRNTGELFF.

V and J are TRBV2 and TRBJ1-1, with D unclear. Trimming shortened V by 1 base and J by 5 bases, and 8 bases separated the two germline ends. This CDR3 spans 13 amino acids. Germline CDR1 and CDR2: SNHLY and FYNNEI. The CDR3 here is CASSEGTGTEAFF. The CDR3 DNA reads TGTGCCAGCAGTGAAGGCACCGGTACTGAAGCTTTCTTT.

This clone has a single count. The chain carries TRBV10-3 and TRBJ2-7, with 9 bases that match TRBD1. Germline trimming cut 8 bases from V and 0 bases from J; bases unmatched to any gene: 14. The CDR3 contains 17 residues. CDR1 is ENHRY and CDR2 is SYGVKD in the germline V gene. CDR3 bases: TGTGCCATCCAAAGGGGAGCACTGGGACAGGGCTCCTACGAGCAGTACTTC. Amino acid sequence: CAIQRGALGQGSYEQYF.

The V gene is TRBV20-1, the J gene TRBJ1-2; TRBD1 agrees at 8 bases. Germline values: CDR1 DFQATT, CDR2 SNEGSKA (reference sequence). This CDR3 is built from 11 residues. Trimming at V came to 6 bases and at J to 7 bases, leaving 4 bases not matched to a gene. The CDR3 nucleotides are TGCAGTGCCCAGGGGGCGCGTGGCTACACCTTC. Amino acid sequence: CSAQGARGYTF.

The chain links TRBV5-1 to TRBJ2-1, with D possibly being TRBD1 (6 bases). CDR3 size: 13 residues. Germline loops: CDR1 SGHRS, CDR2 YFSETQ. The V gene lost 3 bases and the J gene lost 4 bases, with 8 bases spanning the gap. The CDR3 region is CASSWTEYNEQFF. The CDR3, as DNA: TGCGCCAGCAGCTGGACAGAGTACAATGAGCAGTTCTTC. Drawing the rest from reference TRBV5-1 and TRBJ2-1, the complete variable domain is KAGVTQTPRYLIKTRGQQVTLSCSPISGHRSVSWYQQTPGQGLQFLFEYFSETQRNKGNFPGRFSGRQFSNSRSEMNVSTLELGDSALYLCASSWTEYNEQFFGPGTRLTVL.

In its sample, this clone was seen a few times. The gene calls are TRBV7-9 and TRBJ1-2, with 10 bases identical to TRBD1. J gave up 6 bases and V 5 bases, and 6 bases lay outside the gene matches. This CDR3 has 14 amino acids. CDR1 and CDR2 from the germline V gene are SEHNR and FQNEAQ (reference sequence). In DNA, the CDR3 is TGTGCCAGCAGCCGGGGACAGGGGAGCGATGGCTACACCTTC. It encodes CASSRGQGSDGYTF.

The chain is built from TRBV18 and TRBJ2-5; 8 nucleotides align to TRBD2. The V segment lost 4 bases and the J segment 5 bases; nucleotides outside the gene matches: 3. The CDR3 loop spans 13 amino acids. Per germline, CDR1 KGHSH and CDR2 LQKENI. The CDR3 sequence: CASSQLAEETQYF. CDR3 DNA: TGTGCCAGCTCACAACTAGCGGAGGAGACCCAGTACTTC.

This rearrangement joins TRBV4-3 to TRBJ2-7, with 7 bases lining up with TRBD2. After removal of 2 bases from V and 0 bases from J, the junction contained 4 bases not matched to a gene. Germline V gene sequence: CDR1 LGHNA, CDR2 YSLEER. The CDR3 consists of 15 residues. This CDR3 is CASSQKLASSYEQYF. CDR3 DNA sequence: TGCGCCAGCAGCCAAAAACTAGCGAGCTCCTACGAGCAGTACTTC.

The DNA for the CDR3 is TGTGCCAGCAGCTTGGCCATCAACTATGGCTACACCTTC. Protein: CASSLAINYGYTF. This chain joins TRBV7-9 and TRBJ1-2; D unclear. Germline V gene data show CDR1 as SEHNR and CDR2 as FQNEAQ (reference sequence). Trimming took off 3 bases at V and 2 bases at J, with 7 bases between the two ends. The CDR3 runs to 13 residues.

Relative to its sample, this clone is medium-sized. V usage is TRBV25-1 and J usage is TRBJ2-1, with 8 bases identical to TRBD2. Unmatched junction bases numbered 7, after V lost 6 bases and J lost 9 bases. Germline V gene lookup returns CDR1 MGHDK and CDR2 SYGVNS. The CDR3 covers 13 residues. The CDR3 DNA is TGTGCCAGCAGCGGGAGGGCCATTCCTGAGCAGTTCTTC. Translating it yields CASSGRAIPEQFF.

This chain links TRBV4-1 with TRBJ1-1; TRBD1 is a possible D gene (6 bases). CDR1 is MGHRA, CDR2 YSYEKL, per germline. V was cut by 2 bases and J by 5 bases, with 18 bases left in between. CDR3 length equals 16 residues. The CDR3 DNA reads as TGCGCCAGCAGCCAAAAGGCAGGGGCAGGGCGGACTGAAGCTTTCTTT. Translation: CASSQKAGAGRTEAFF.

J is TRBJ1-2 and V is TRBV5-6; tentatively, D is TRBD1 (5 bases). The germline V gene has CDR1 SGHDT and CDR2 YYEEEE. The CDR3 runs 13 residues. V dropped 1 base and J dropped 6 bases, with 10 bases sitting between them. The CDR3 protein is CASSLWGDDGYTF. The CDR3 region has the DNA TGTGCCAGCAGCTTGTGGGGGGACGATGGCTACACCTTC.

This chain joins TRBV29-1 and TRBJ1-4; 9 nucleotides line up with TRBD1. The CDR3 runs to 16 residues. The J segment lost 3 bases and the V segment lost 3 bases, leaving 8 bases of the junction unmatched. Germline lookup yields CDR1 SQVTM and CDR2 ANQGSEA. CDR3 sequence (DNA): TGCAGCGTTGAGGTGGGACAGGGCGCTCCTAATGAAAAACTGTTTTTT. It codes for CSVEVGQGAPNEKLFF.

This chain connects TRBV5-6 to TRBJ1-1, with D tentatively TRBD1 (6 bases). In germline, CDR1 is SGHDT, CDR2 YYEEEE. Trimming left V 4 bases short and J 1 base short, with 8 bases between. The CDR3 is 13 amino acids. The CDR3 bases are TGTGCCAGCAGCCTACAGGGGAACACTGAAGCTTTCTTT. Translating gives CASSLQGNTEAFF.

The V call is TRBV5-1, the J call TRBJ2-5; D might be TRBD2 (6 bases). V lost 0 bases, J lost 1 base, and 10 bases lay in between. The CDR3 runs 15 residues. Germline V lookup: CDR1 SGHRS, CDR2 YFSETQ. CDR3 in DNA: TGCGCCAGCAGCTTGGGGCAGGGAGGCCAAGAGACCCAGTACTTC. This sequence encodes CASSLGQGGQETQYF.

The chain is built from TRBV30 and TRBJ2-7; unclear D gene. This CDR3 has 12 residues. Trimming removed 0 bases at V and 4 bases at J, with 7 bases between. Germline assignment: CDR1 GTSNPN and CDR2 SVGIG (reference sequence). CDR3 region: CAWSVGRYEQYF. For the CDR3, the DNA is TGTGCCTGGAGTGTGGGCCGGTACGAGCAGTACTTC.

Only a few counts were recorded for this clone. The chain is built from TRBV4-3 and TRBJ2-4, with 13 bases identical to TRBD2. Germline V gene data show CDR1 as LGHNA and CDR2 as YSLEER. V lost 0 bases, J lost 12 bases, and 8 bases stayed unmatched. CDR3 length: 16 residues. Written as DNA, the CDR3 is TGCGCCAGCAGCCAAGATCTTCGGGGACTAGCGGGAAGTCAGTACTTC. This codes for CASSQDLRGLAGSQYF.

This clone has a handful of counts. The gene calls are TRBV9 and TRBJ2-7, with a weak D call TRBD1 (6 bases). CDR1 is SGDLS, CDR2 YYNGEE, per germline. Deletions cut 4 bases from V and 6 bases from J, with 17 bases between. This CDR3 is built from 14 residues. For the CDR3, the DNA is TGTGCCAGCAGCATTTCCGGGACAAGTGCCGAGCAGTACTTC. It translates to CASSISGTSAEQYF.

V usage is TRBV28 and J usage is TRBJ1-1; D is possibly TRBD1 (5 bases). Trimming left V 6 bases short and J 4 bases short, with 24 bases between. Germline CDR1 MDHEN, CDR2 SYDVKM. CDR3 length equals 17 residues. The CDR3 protein is CASRLGVGGASSTEAFF. CDR3 coding DNA: TGTGCCAGCAGATTAGGGGTGGGGGGTGCGTCGTCCACTGAAGCTTTCTTT. The variable domain in full, completed from reference TRBV28 and TRBJ1-1, reads DVKVTQSSRYLVKRTGEKVFLECVQDMDHENMFWYRQDPGLGLRLIYFSYDVKMKEKGDIPEGYSVSREKKERFSLILESASTNQTSMYLCASRLGVGGASSTEAFFGQGTRLTVV.

The V call is TRBV30, the J call TRBJ1-3; D is perhaps TRBD1 (5 bases). There are 15 residues in the CDR3. Germline CDR1 and CDR2: GTSNPN and SVGIG (reference sequence). V was pared by 1 base and J by 4 bases, with 14 bases between. The chain's CDR3 is CAWSDLDSTGNTIYF. DNA for the CDR3: TGTGCCTGGAGTGACCTAGACAGTACAGGAAACACCATATATTTT.

The chain combines TRBV30 with TRBJ2-7; TRBD1 matches at 7 bases. CDR3 size: 12 residues. With V trimmed by 8 bases and J by 5 bases, 9 bases remained unmatched. Germline assignment: CDR1 GTSNPN and CDR2 SVGIG (reference sequence). The CDR3 is CASRQTGNEQYF. CDR3 sequence (DNA): TGTGCCAGCCGCCAGACAGGGAACGAGCAGTACTTC.